Each of the 30 T cell receptor beta chains below was sequenced from the same sample in a study of OX40 agonist ivuxolimab in advanced cancers. Sequenced by immunoSEQ multiplex PCR; TCRdb stores in-frame clones only, minus some. The table lists roughly 63,000 clones, 85% to 90% of them singletons. This material consisted of CD4+ or CD8+ T cells sorted from blood, taken in a trial of the OX40 agonist ivuxolimab. These receptor sequences come from an adult with an advanced solid tumor such as melanoma, head and neck, liver or kidney cancer.

This chain uses TRBV7-8 with TRBJ2-7, with TRBD1 as a possible D gene (6 bases). The CDR3 covers 14 residues. Deletions cut 7 bases from V and 3 bases from J, with 16 bases between. Germline loops: CDR1 SGHVS, CDR2 FQNEAQ. In DNA, the CDR3 is TGTGCCAGCACCCCCGGACAGTTCTTCTACGAGCAGTACTTC. Its translation is CASTPGQFFYEQYF.

The gene calls are TRBV18 and TRBJ2-6; the D gene is possibly TRBD2 (5 bases). The germline V gene has CDR1 KGHSH and CDR2 LQKENI. V was clipped by 0 bases and J by 2 bases, with 14 bases between them. The CDR3 has 18 residues. CDR3 sequence: CASSPPTREGPGANVLTF. In DNA form, the CDR3 reads TGTGCCAGCTCACCACCGACCCGCGAGGGCCCTGGGGCCAACGTCCTGACTTTC.

This rearrangement joins TRBV2 to TRBJ2-3; D possibly uses TRBD1 or TRBD2 (6 bases each). This CDR3 contains 16 residues. V was pared by 7 bases and J by 2 bases, with 19 bases between. Germline CDR1 and CDR2: SNHLY and FYNNEI. CDR3 residues: CASNLARGGSTDTQYF. The CDR3 nucleotides are TGTGCCAGCAATCTCGCGCGAGGGGGGTCCACAGATACGCAGTATTTT.

The chain recombines TRBV15 with TRBJ2-3, with 12 bases fitting TRBD2. Trimming at V came to 3 bases and at J to 1 base, leaving 5 bases not matched to a gene. Germline V lookup: CDR1 LNHNV, CDR2 YYDKDF (reference sequence). CDR3 size: 17 residues. CDR3 amino acids: CATSSRTSGKRTDTQYF. CDR3 bases: TGTGCCACCAGCAGCCGGACTAGCGGGAAACGCACAGATACGCAGTATTTT.

This clone appeared a few times. This chain uses TRBV4-2 with TRBJ1-4; no reliable D call. Germline assignment: CDR1 LGHNA and CDR2 YNFKEQ. Trimming left V 2 bases short and J 7 bases short, with 14 bases between. The CDR3 is made up of 15 amino acids. In DNA, the CDR3 is TGTGCCAGCAGCCAATACGTAGGCGCGAGTGAAAAACTGTTTTTT. Protein product: CASSQYVGASEKLFF.

The rearrangement uses TRBV4-1 and TRBJ1-4, with unresolved D. The germline V gene encodes CDR1 MGHRA and CDR2 YSYEKL. With 4 bases removed from V and 3 bases from J, the gap between germline ends came to 15 bases. The CDR3 contains 16 residues. CDR3 in amino acids: CASSPDPGAANEKLFF. CDR3 DNA sequence: TGCGCCAGCAGCCCGGACCCCGGTGCGGCTAATGAAAAACTGTTTTTT.

This chain joins TRBV19 and TRBJ1-2; D gene ambiguous. The CDR3 extends over 16 amino acids. The germline V gene encodes CDR1 LNHDA and CDR2 SQIVND (reference sequence). Trimming took off 7 bases at V and 4 bases at J, with 22 bases between the two ends. The CDR3 region is CASNLLGRARGYGYTF. The CDR3 DNA sequence: TGTGCCAGTAATCTCCTGGGCCGAGCGAGAGGCTATGGCTACACCTTC.

This clone has a handful of counts. The rearrangement uses TRBV9 and TRBJ2-7; 15 nucleotides line up with TRBD2. With 4 bases clipped from V and 7 bases from J, the junction kept 9 bases outside the gene matches. The germline V gene has CDR1 SGDLS and CDR2 YYNGEE. CDR3 length: 16 residues. This CDR3 reads CASSRLTGLAGGEQYF. DNA of the CDR3: TGTGCCAGCAGCCGTCTAACGGGACTAGCGGGAGGAGAGCAGTACTTC.

This clone is a singleton in its sample. The junction and the germline gene differ at one end; a read error may be behind it. The chain combines TRBV19 with TRBJ1-5; tentatively, D is TRBD1 (5 bases). The CDR3 runs 15 residues. Germline V CDR1 and CDR2: LNHDA, SQIVND (reference sequence). This chain's CDR3 is CANSIDSWGSQAQHF. CDR3 in DNA: TGTGCCAATAGTATAGATTCTTGGGGGAGCCAGGCCCAGCATTTT. The full variable domain, with the rest looked up from reference TRBV19 and TRBJ1-5, is DGGITQSPKYLFRKEGQNVTLSCEQNLNHDAMYWYRQDPGQGLRLIYYSQIVNDFQKGDIAEGYSVSREKKESFPLTVTSAQKNPTAFYLCANSIDSWGSQAQHFGDGTRLSIL.

The V call is TRBV7-9, the J call TRBJ1-6, with D uncertain. V was cut by 1 base and J by 0 bases, with 10 bases left in between. The CDR3 runs to 17 residues. Germline loops: CDR1 SEHNR, CDR2 FQNEAQ (reference sequence). CDR3 DNA: TGTGCCAGCAGCTTAGACTCAACCCTCTCCTATAATTCACCCCTCCACTTT. Encoded protein: CASSLDSTLSYNSPLHF.

V and J are TRBV5-1 and TRBJ1-2; no clear D gene. The CDR3 totals 12 residues. Per the germline V gene, CDR1 is SGHRS and CDR2 is YFSETQ. Trimming removed 4 bases from V and 7 bases from J, with 11 bases in between. CDR3 amino acids: CASSPFSGGYTF. CDR3 sequence (DNA): TGCGCCAGCAGCCCTTTCTCGGGTGGCTACACCTTC.

The CDR3 DNA follows: TGCAGCGTGATGGGGACAGATAGCAATCAGCCCCAGCATTTT. This codes for CSVMGTDSNQPQHF. The rearrangement uses TRBV29-1 and TRBJ1-5; 7 bases fit TRBD1. The CDR3 spans 14 residues. V was clipped by 6 bases and J by 0 bases; unmatched bases: 5. CDR1 and CDR2 (germline): SQVTM, ANQGSEA.

This clone has a single count. The CDR3 loop reads CASTQTGGYNEQFF. Here the CDR3 DNA reads TGCGCCAGCACCCAGACAGGGGGATACAATGAGCAGTTCTTC. The gene calls are TRBV5-1 and TRBJ2-1; 9 bases match TRBD1. CDR3 length: 14 residues. J lost 4 bases, V lost 6 bases, and 5 bases had no gene match. Germline V lookup: CDR1 SGHRS, CDR2 YFSETQ.

V gene TRBV10-3 combines with J gene TRBJ1-3; TRBD1 aligns across 7 bases. V lost 0 bases and J lost 5; bases outside the gene matches: 7. The CDR3 loop spans 16 amino acids. From germline, CDR1 is ENHRY and CDR2 SYGVKD. The CDR3 coding sequence is TGTGCCATCAGTGAGTCGGGAGGGACAGCGAGAAACACCATATATTTT. Translated, it gives CAISESGGTARNTIYF.

This chain connects TRBV27 to TRBJ1-4; D call uncertain. CDR1 MNHEY and CDR2 SMNVEV come from the germline V gene (reference sequence). V dropped 6 bases and J dropped 7 bases, with 12 bases sitting between them. The CDR3 has 13 residues. CDR3 residues: CASSRSVGEKLFF. The CDR3 nucleotides read TGTGCCAGCAGCCGATCGGTGGGTGAAAAACTGTTTTTT.

The sample holds one count of this clone. V and J are TRBV5-4 and TRBJ1-6; 7 bases fit TRBD1. After removal of 3 bases from V and 7 bases from J, the junction contained 7 bases not matched to a gene. Per germline, CDR1 SGHNT and CDR2 YYREEE (reference sequence). There are 15 residues in the CDR3. DNA for the CDR3: TGTGCCAGCAGCTCCACAGGGGTCTTAAATTCACCCCTCCACTTT. Its translation is CASSSTGVLNSPLHF. Looking up the rest from reference TRBV5-4 and TRBJ1-6 gives the full variable domain: ETGVTQSPTHLIKTRGQQVTLRCSSQSGHNTVSWYQQALGQGPQFIFQYYREEENGRGNFPPRFSGLQFPNYSSELNVNALELDDSALYLCASSSTGVLNSPLHFGNGTRLTVT.

The V gene is TRBV9, the J gene TRBJ2-1, with a weak D call TRBD2 (6 bases). V lost 0 bases and J 0 bases, leaving 13 bases between the germline ends. The CDR3 is 17 amino acids. CDR1 and CDR2 from the germline V gene are SGDLS and YYNGEE. Here the CDR3 reads CASSVVSATSSYNEQFF. Written as DNA, the CDR3 is TGTGCCAGCAGCGTAGTTAGCGCGACTAGCTCCTACAATGAGCAGTTCTTC.

This clone was seen a few times. V is TRBV7-9 and J is TRBJ1-5; D perhaps matches TRBD1 (5 bases). V was clipped by 5 bases and J by 4 bases, with 6 bases between them. Germline V gene sequence: CDR1 SEHNR, CDR2 FQNEAQ (reference sequence). This CDR3 spans 12 amino acids. CDR3 DNA: TGTGCCAGCAGCCGACAGAATCAGCCCCAGCATTTT. It encodes CASSRQNQPQHF.

This clone was counted between two and nine times. V usage is TRBV2 and J usage is TRBJ1-5; possible D gene TRBD1, 6 bases. V shed 6 bases and J shed 11 bases, with 17 bases lying between them. Germline loops: CDR1 SNHLY, CDR2 FYNNEI. This CDR3 is 13 amino acids long. The DNA for the CDR3 is TGTGCCAGCAGGGACAGCACTCCGTTTGCCCAGCATTTT. It is translated as CASRDSTPFAQHF.

This clone was observed once. The J gene is TRBJ2-7, the V gene TRBV9, with D uncertain. Trimming stripped 3 bases from V and 2 bases from J, with 12 bases between. The V gene's germline CDR1 is SGDLS and CDR2 YYNGEE. There are 14 residues in the CDR3. CDR3 nucleotide sequence: TGTGCCAGCAGCGGGGCAGCAAACCCCTACGAGCAGTACTTC. Its protein product is CASSGAANPYEQYF.

The rearrangement uses TRBV7-7 and TRBJ2-7; either TRBD1 or TRBD2 may fit D (5 bases each). Germline lookup yields CDR1 SSHAT and CDR2 FNYEAQ (reference sequence). This CDR3 comprises 15 residues. The V end lost 5 bases, the J end lost 2 bases, and 16 bases lay between the germline ends. CDR3 DNA sequence: TGTGCCAGCAGCCCCTCTTGGGGACCAGCCTACGAGCAGTACTTC. Translated, it gives CASSPSWGPAYEQYF.

J is TRBJ2-7 and V is TRBV27; 10 nucleotides align to TRBD1. CDR1 MNHEY and CDR2 SMNVEV come from the germline V gene (reference sequence). This CDR3 is built from 14 residues. Trimming at V came to 5 bases and at J to 0 bases, leaving 1 base not matched to a gene. CDR3 coding DNA: TGTGCCAGCAGTCGGACAGGGGGCTCCTACGAGCAGTACTTC. Its translation is CASSRTGGSYEQYF.

The J gene is TRBJ2-7, the V gene TRBV27; D possibly corresponds to TRBD1 (6 bases). V gave up 4 bases and J gave up 1 base, with 14 bases separating them. Germline loops: CDR1 MNHEY, CDR2 SMNVEV (reference sequence). The CDR3 is made up of 15 amino acids. The CDR3 here is CASSSYGTKSYEQYF. CDR3 DNA sequence: TGTGCCAGCAGTTCCTACGGGACAAAATCCTACGAGCAGTACTTC.

J is TRBJ2-7 and V is TRBV5-1, with D possibly TRBD1 on 6 matching bases. Germline CDR1 reads SGHRS; CDR2 reads YFSETQ. The CDR3 contains 13 residues. The ends were cut back, 4 bases at V and 6 bases at J, with 14 bases in the middle. Written as DNA, the CDR3 is TGCGCCAGCAGCCGGGACACCGGCCCCGAGCAGTACTTC. It codes for CASSRDTGPEQYF.

This clone has only one observation. The rearrangement links TRBV7-9 to TRBJ1-1; D is perhaps TRBD1 (6 bases). The CDR3 consists of 12 residues. Trimming took 1 base from V and 11 from J, leaving 11 bases between them. Germline CDR1 reads SEHNR; CDR2 reads FQNEAQ (reference sequence). This CDR3 reads CASSLETGRAFF. CDR3 coding DNA: TGTGCCAGCAGCTTAGAGACAGGTAGGGCTTTCTTT.

The V and J genes are TRBV6-5 and TRBJ1-2, with 9 bases identical to TRBD1. Germline values: CDR1 MNHEY, CDR2 SVGAGI. Trimming at V came to 6 bases and at J to 7 bases, leaving 6 bases not matched to a gene. The CDR3 runs 13 residues. The CDR3 here is CASSIRDRAGYTF. CDR3 DNA: TGTGCCAGCAGCATCAGGGACAGGGCTGGCTACACCTTC.

Regarding this clone: One end of the junction is discordant with germline, which a read error may explain. The chain combines TRBV7-6 with TRBJ1-5; no definite D call. The CDR3 spans 13 residues. The germline CDR1 and CDR2 sequences are SGHVS and FNYEAQ. CDR3 in amino acids: CASSLAGAQLQHF. DNA of the CDR3: TGTGCCAGCAGCTTAGCCGGTGCTCAGCTCCAGCATTTT.

V gene TRBV18 combines with J gene TRBJ2-5; unclear D gene. Trimming took 1 base from V and 1 from J, leaving 4 bases between them. CDR3 size: 13 residues. Germline CDR1 and CDR2: KGHSH and LQKENI. Here the CDR3 reads CASSPLGQETQYF. The CDR3 region has the DNA TGTGCCAGCTCACCACTGGGCCAAGAGACCCAGTACTTC. Filled out from reference TRBV18 and TRBJ2-5, the complete variable domain reads NAGVMQNPRHLVRRRGQEARLRCSPMKGHSHVYWYRQLPEEGLKFMVYLQKENIIDESGMPKERFSAEFPKEGPSILRIQQVVRGDSAAYFCASSPLGQETQYFGPGTRLLVL.

This chain joins TRBV18 and TRBJ2-2; TRBD1 aligns across 10 bases. CDR1 is KGHSH and CDR2 is LQKENI in the germline V gene. Unmatched junction bases numbered 8, after V lost 4 bases and J lost 3 bases. The CDR3 is 17 residues long. CDR3 protein: CASSRRQGASDTGELFF. The DNA of the CDR3 is TGTGCCAGCTCACGACGACAGGGGGCATCAGACACCGGGGAGCTGTTTTTT.

With respect to this clone: The identical CDR3 is also encoded by other nucleotide sequences in the sample. This chain's CDR3 is CASRDRSYNEQFF. The CDR3, as DNA: TGCGCCAGCAGGGACAGGTCCTACAATGAGCAGTTCTTC. The chain combines TRBV10-2 with TRBJ2-1; TRBD1 matches 7 bases. From germline, CDR1 is WSHSY and CDR2 SAAADI. V trimming: 6 bases; J trimming: 1 base; junction bases outside the gene matches: 0. The CDR3 sequence is 13 residues long.